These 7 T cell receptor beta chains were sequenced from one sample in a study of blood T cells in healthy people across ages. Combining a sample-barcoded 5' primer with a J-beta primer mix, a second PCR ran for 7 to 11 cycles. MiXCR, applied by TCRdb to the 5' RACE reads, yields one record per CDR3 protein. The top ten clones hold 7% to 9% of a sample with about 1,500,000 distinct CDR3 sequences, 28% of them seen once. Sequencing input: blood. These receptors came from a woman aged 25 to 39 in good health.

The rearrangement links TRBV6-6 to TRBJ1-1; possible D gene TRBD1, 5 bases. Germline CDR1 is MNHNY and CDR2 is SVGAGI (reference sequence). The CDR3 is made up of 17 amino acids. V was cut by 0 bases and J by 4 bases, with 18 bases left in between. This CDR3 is CASSYSYRGRRGTEAFF. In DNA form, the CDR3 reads TGTGCCAGCAGTTACTCGTACCGGGGACGGAGGGGCACTGAAGCTTTCTTT.

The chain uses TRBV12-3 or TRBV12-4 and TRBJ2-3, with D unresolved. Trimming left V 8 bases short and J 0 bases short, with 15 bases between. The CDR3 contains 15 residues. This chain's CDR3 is CASVRAYPSTDTQYF. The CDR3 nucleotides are TGTGCCAGCGTGAGAGCTTATCCTAGCACAGATACGCAGTATTTT.

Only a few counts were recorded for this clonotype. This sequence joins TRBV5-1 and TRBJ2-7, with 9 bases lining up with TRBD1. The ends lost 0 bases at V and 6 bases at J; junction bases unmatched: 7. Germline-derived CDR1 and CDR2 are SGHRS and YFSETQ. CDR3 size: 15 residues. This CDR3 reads CASSLGIGTGSEQYF. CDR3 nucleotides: TGCGCCAGCAGCTTGGGTATCGGGACAGGGTCCGAGCAGTACTTC.

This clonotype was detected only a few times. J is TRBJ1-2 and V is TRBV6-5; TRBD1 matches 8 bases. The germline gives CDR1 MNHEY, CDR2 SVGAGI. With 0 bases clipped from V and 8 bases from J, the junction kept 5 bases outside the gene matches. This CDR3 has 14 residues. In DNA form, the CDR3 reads TGTGCCAGCAGTTACTCAGACAGGGGCGGAGGCTACACCTTC. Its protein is CASSYSDRGGGYTF.

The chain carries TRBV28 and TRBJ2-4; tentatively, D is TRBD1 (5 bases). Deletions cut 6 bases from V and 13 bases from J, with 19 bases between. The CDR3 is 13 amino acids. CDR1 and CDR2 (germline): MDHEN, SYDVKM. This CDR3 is CASRKPWGYKQYF. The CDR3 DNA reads TGTGCCAGCAGAAAACCGTGGGGCTACAAGCAGTACTTC.

CDR3 protein: CASSPSRDQETQYF. DNA of the CDR3: TGTGCCAGCTCACCGAGCAGGGACCAAGAGACCCAGTACTTC. The chain couples TRBV18 to TRBJ2-5; D may be TRBD1 (5 bases). The ends were cut back, 3 bases at V and 0 bases at J, with 8 bases in the middle. This CDR3 region has 14 residues. The germline V gene encodes CDR1 KGHSH and CDR2 LQKENI. Variable domain in full (rest from reference TRBV18 and TRBJ2-5): NAGVMQNPRHLVRRRGQEARLRCSPMKGHSHVYWYRQLPEEGLKFMVYLQKENIIDESGMPKERFSAEFPKEGPSILRIQQVVRGDSAAYFCASSPSRDQETQYFGPGTRLLVL.

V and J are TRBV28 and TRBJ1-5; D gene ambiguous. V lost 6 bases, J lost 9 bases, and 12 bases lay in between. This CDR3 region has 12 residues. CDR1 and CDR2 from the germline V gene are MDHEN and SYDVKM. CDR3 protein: CASSSGRRPQHF. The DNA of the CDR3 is TGTGCCAGCAGCTCAGGTCGTCGGCCCCAGCATTTT.